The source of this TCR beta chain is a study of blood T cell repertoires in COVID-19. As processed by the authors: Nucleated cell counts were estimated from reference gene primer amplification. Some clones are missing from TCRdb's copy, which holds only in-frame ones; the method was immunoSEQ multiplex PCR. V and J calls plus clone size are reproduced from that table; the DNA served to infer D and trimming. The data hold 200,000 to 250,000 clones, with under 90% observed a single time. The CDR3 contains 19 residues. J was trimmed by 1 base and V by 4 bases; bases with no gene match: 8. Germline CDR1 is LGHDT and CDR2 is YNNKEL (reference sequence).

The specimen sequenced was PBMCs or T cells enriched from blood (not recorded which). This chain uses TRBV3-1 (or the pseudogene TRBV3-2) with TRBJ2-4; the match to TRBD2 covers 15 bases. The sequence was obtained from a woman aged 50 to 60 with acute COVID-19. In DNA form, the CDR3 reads TGTGCCAGCAGCCCTAGGACTAGCGGGGGGGCAGGGGCCAAAAACATTCAGTACTTC. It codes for CASSPRTSGGAGAKNIQYF.